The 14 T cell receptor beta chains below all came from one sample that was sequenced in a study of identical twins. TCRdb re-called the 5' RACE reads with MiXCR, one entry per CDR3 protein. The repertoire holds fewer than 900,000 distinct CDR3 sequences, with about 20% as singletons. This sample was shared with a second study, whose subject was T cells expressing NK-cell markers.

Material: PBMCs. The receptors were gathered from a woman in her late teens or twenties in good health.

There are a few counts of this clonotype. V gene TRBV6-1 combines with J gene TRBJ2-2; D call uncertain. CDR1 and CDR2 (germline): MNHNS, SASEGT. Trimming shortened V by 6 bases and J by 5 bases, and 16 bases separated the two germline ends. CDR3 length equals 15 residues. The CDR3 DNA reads TGTGCCAGCAGACACGCTCGGATCCTGACCGGGGAGCTGTTTTTT. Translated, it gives CASRHARILTGELFF.

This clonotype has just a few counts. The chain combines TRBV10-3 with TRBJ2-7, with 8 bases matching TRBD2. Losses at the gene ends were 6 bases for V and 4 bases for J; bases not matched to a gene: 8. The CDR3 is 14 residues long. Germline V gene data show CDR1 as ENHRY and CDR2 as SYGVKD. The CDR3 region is CAISLAGIAYEQYF. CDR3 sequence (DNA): TGTGCCATCAGCTTAGCGGGGATCGCGTACGAGCAGTACTTC.

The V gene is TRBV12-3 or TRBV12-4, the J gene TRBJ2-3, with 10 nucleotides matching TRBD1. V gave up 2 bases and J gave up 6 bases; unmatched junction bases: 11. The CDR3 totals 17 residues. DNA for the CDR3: TGTGCCAGCAGTTTATTCGTCGACAGGGGGCCGAGGGATACGCAGTATTTT. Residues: CASSLFVDRGPRDTQYF.

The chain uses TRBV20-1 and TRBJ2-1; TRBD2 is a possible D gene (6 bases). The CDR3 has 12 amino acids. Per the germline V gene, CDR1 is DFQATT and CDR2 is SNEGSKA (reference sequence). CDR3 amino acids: CSSQRVLYEQFF. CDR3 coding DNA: TGCAGCTCCCAGCGGGTCCTGTATGAGCAGTTCTTC.

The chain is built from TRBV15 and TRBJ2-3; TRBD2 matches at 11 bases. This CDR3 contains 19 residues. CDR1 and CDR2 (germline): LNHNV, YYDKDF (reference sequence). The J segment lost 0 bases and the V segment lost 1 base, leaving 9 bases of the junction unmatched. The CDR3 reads CATSRAGTSGTRSTDTQYF. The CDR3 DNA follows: TGTGCCACCAGCAGAGCCGGGACTAGCGGAACTAGAAGCACAGATACGCAGTATTTT.

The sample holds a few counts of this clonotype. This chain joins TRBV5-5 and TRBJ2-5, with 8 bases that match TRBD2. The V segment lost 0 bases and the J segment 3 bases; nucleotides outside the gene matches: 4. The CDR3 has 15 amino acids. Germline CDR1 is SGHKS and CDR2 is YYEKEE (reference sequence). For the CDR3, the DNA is TGTGCCAGCAGCTTGGGTAATAGCGGGAAAGAGACCCAGTACTTC. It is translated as CASSLGNSGKETQYF.

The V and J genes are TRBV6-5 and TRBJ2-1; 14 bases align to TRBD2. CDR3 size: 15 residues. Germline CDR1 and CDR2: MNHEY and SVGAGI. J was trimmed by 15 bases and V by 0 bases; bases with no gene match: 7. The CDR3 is CASSYSGTSGSILFF. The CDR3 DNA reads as TGTGCCAGCAGTTACTCCGGGACTAGCGGGAGTATTCTGTTCTTC.

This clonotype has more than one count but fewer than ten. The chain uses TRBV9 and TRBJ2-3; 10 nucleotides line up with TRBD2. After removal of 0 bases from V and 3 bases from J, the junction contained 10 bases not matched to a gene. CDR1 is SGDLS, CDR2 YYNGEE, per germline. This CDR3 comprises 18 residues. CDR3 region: CASSVGLAGESLTDTQYF. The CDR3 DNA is TGTGCCAGCAGCGTAGGCCTAGCGGGAGAAAGCCTTACAGATACGCAGTATTTT.

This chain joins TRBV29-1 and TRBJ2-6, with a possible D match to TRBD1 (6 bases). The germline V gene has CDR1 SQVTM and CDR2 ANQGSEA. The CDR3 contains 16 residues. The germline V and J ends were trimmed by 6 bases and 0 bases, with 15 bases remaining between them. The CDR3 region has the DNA TGCAGCGTGTACTTGGACAGCCCCTCTGGGGCCAACGTCCTGACTTTC. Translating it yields CSVYLDSPSGANVLTF.

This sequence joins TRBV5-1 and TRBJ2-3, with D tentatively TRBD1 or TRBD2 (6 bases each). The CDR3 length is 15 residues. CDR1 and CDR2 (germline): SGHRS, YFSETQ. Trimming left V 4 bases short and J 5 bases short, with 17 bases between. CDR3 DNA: TGCGCCAGCAGCGGAGGGGGAGCTGGGGTAGATACGCAGTATTTT. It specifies CASSGGGAGVDTQYF. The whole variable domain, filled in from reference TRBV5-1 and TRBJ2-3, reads KAGVTQTPRYLIKTRGQQVTLSCSPISGHRSVSWYQQTPGQGLQFLFEYFSETQRNKGNFPGRFSGRQFSNSRSEMNVSTLELGDSALYLCASSGGGAGVDTQYFGPGTRLTVL.

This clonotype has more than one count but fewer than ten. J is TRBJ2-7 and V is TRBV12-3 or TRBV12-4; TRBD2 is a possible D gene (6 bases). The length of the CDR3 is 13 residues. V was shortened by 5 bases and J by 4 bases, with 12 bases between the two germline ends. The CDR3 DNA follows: TGTGCCAGCAGTGGCTCTCGGGGGTACGAGCAGTACTTC. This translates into CASSGSRGYEQYF.

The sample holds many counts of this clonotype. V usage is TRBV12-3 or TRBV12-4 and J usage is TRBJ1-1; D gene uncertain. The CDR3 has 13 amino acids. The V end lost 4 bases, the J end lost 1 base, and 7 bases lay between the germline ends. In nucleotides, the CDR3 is TGTGCCAGCAGTTCAAGGTCGAACACTGAAGCTTTCTTT. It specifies CASSSRSNTEAFF.

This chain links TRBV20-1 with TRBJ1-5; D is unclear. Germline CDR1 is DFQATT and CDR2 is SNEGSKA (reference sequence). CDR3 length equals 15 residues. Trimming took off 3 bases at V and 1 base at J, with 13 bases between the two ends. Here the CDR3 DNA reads TGCAGTGCTAGGACACGCCCGGAGAGCAATCAGCCCCAGCATTTT. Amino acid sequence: CSARTRPESNQPQHF.

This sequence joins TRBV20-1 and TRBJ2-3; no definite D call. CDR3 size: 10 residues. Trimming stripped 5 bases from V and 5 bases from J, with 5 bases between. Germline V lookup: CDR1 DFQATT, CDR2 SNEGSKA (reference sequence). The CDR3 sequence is CSALVDTQYF. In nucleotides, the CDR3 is TGCAGTGCTCTTGTAGATACGCAGTATTTT.